The 18 T cell receptor beta chains listed next were all sequenced from one sample in a study of T cell changes during pregnancy in multiple sclerosis (dated by TCRdb to the late 2010s). Library preparation used the immunoSEQ multiplex PCR assay. TCRdb retrieved this table from immuneACCESS and kept in-frame rearrangements only. Not all clones are present; in checked studies, unresolved V genes account for under half, and no reason is known for the remainder. The table for this sample lists 84,000 or so clones; about 95% of them were counted only once. The ten biggest clones cover 2% to 3% of the sample. The source material was peripheral blood, sampled in the third trimester of pregnancy. The receptors stem from a female donor with multiple sclerosis, enrolled in a pregnancy study.

This clone was detected only once. V and J are TRBV29-1 and TRBJ2-7; D is perhaps TRBD1 (5 bases). V gave up 7 bases and J gave up 6 bases, with 10 bases separating them. Germline V gives CDR1 SQVTM, CDR2 ANQGSEA. The CDR3 covers 10 residues. The CDR3 sequence is CSGVRVEQYF. CDR3 bases: TGCAGCGGGGTCAGGGTCGAGCAGTACTTC.

The chain recombines TRBV27 with TRBJ1-2; maybe TRBD1 (6 bases). Per the germline V gene, CDR1 is MNHEY and CDR2 is SMNVEV (reference sequence). The CDR3 loop spans 14 amino acids. V was shortened by 0 bases and J by 3 bases, with 8 bases between the two germline ends. The CDR3 DNA sequence: TGTGCCAGCAGTTTATCGTACAGGGACTATGGCTACACCTTC. It yields the protein CASSLSYRDYGYTF.

The J gene is TRBJ1-5, the V gene TRBV6-6; TRBD1 matches 7 bases. The V segment lost 6 bases and the J segment 0 bases; nucleotides outside the gene matches: 5. The CDR3 is 15 amino acids. The germline V gene encodes CDR1 MNHNY and CDR2 SVGAGI (reference sequence). The CDR3 loop reads CASRPTGDSNQPQHF. CDR3 DNA: TGTGCCAGCAGACCTACAGGGGATAGCAATCAGCCCCAGCATTTT.

Written as DNA, the CDR3 is TGTGCCAGCGTCGAGCCGCCTCGAGAGACCCAGTACTTC. Protein sequence: CASVEPPRETQYF. The chain recombines TRBV2 with TRBJ2-5; no definite D call. V lost 8 bases to trimming and J lost 4 bases, with 14 bases between them. This CDR3 is built from 13 residues. Germline assignment: CDR1 SNHLY and CDR2 FYNNEI. Variable domain in full (rest from reference TRBV2 and TRBJ2-5): EPEVTQTPSHQVTQMGQEVILRCVPISNHLYFYWYRQILGQKVEFLVSFYNNEISEKSEIFDDQFSVERPDGSNFTLKIRSTKLEDSAMYFCASVEPPRETQYFGPGTRLLVL.

The genes are TRBV15 and TRBJ2-3; 8 bases agree with TRBD2. V shed 7 bases and J 0 bases; nucleotides not matched to a gene: 12. Germline lookup yields CDR1 LNHNV and CDR2 YYDKDF (reference sequence). The CDR3 length is 17 residues. CDR3 coding DNA: TGTGCCACCAACCCTACCGGCGGGGGGTCTAGCACAGATACGCAGTATTTT. This translates into CATNPTGGGSSTDTQYF.

This clone appeared a single time. The chain is built from TRBV7-2 and TRBJ1-2; D might be TRBD1 (6 bases). The CDR3 extends over 14 amino acids. The germline CDR1 and CDR2 sequences are SGHTA and FQGNSA. Trimming stripped 1 base from V and 8 bases from J, with 14 bases between. CDR3 amino acids: CASSLVAGTQGYTF. The CDR3 DNA sequence: TGTGCCAGCAGCTTAGTCGCCGGGACACAGGGCTACACCTTC.

This clone showed up just once. CDR3 coding DNA: TGTGCCAGCAGTTCCACCCGGGGGTTTAGCAATCAGCCCCAGCATTTT. Translated: CASSSTRGFSNQPQHF. The V call is TRBV2, the J call TRBJ1-5, with D perhaps TRBD1 (5 bases). This CDR3 has 16 amino acids. The germline CDR1 and CDR2 sequences are SNHLY and FYNNEI. V was shortened by 5 bases and J by 0 bases, with 14 bases between the two germline ends.

The chain combines TRBV27 with TRBJ1-1; TRBD1 agrees at 9 bases. V shed 5 bases, J shed 3 bases, and the junction held 4 bases outside the gene matches. The germline V gene has CDR1 MNHEY and CDR2 SMNVEV (reference sequence). CDR3 size: 14 residues. CDR3 in amino acids: CASSNRGLDTEAFF. The CDR3 nucleotides are TGTGCCAGCAGTAACAGGGGGCTTGACACTGAAGCTTTCTTT.

This clone appeared once. The CDR3 DNA is TGTGCCAGCAGGACCGAGGGACTACCTTGGGGGAATGAAAAACTGTTTTTT. Translating gives CASRTEGLPWGNEKLFF. The chain combines TRBV27 with TRBJ1-4; D might be TRBD1 (5 bases). This CDR3 comprises 17 residues. V shed 6 bases and J shed 5 bases, with 22 bases lying between them. Germline V gene sequence: CDR1 MNHEY, CDR2 SMNVEV (reference sequence).

The rearrangement links TRBV7-2 to TRBJ1-6, with 7 bases aligning to TRBD1. J gave up 9 bases and V 7 bases, and 3 bases lay outside the gene matches. Germline CDR1 SGHTA, CDR2 FQGNSA. This CDR3 is 12 amino acids long. This CDR3 reads CASTGGGSPLHF. CDR3 bases: TGTGCCAGCACAGGGGGTGGTTCACCCCTCCACTTT.

This clone has a single count. The chain links TRBV29-1 to TRBJ1-1, with 8 bases lining up with TRBD1. The CDR3 covers 14 residues. Trimming cost V 5 bases and J 0 bases; bases outside gene matches: 5. Per the germline V gene, CDR1 is SQVTM and CDR2 is ANQGSEA. CDR3 residues: CSVRDRFLNTEAFF. The CDR3 DNA sequence: TGCAGCGTTAGGGACAGGTTTTTGAACACTGAAGCTTTCTTT.

Points on this clone: At one boundary the junction diverges from the germline segment, which might be a read error. The CDR3 region has the DNA TGTGCCTGGAGTCCGGTCGCGCAGACCAGGGTTTTT. It specifies CAWSPVAQTRVF. V gene TRBV30 combines with J gene TRBJ1-4; a weak D match, TRBD1 (5 bases). Germline CDR1 GTSNPN, CDR2 SVGIG (reference sequence). The CDR3 extends over 12 amino acids.

The V call is TRBV2, the J call TRBJ1-2; tentative D call: TRBD1 (6 bases). Per germline, CDR1 SNHLY and CDR2 FYNNEI. The length of the CDR3 is 14 residues. Trimming pared 4 bases from V and 3 bases from J, leaving 12 bases between. CDR3 bases: TGTGCCAGCAGTGGGGCAGCAGGGGACTATGGCTACACCTTC. Residues: CASSGAAGDYGYTF.

The chain employs TRBV27 and TRBJ1-1; weak D call: TRBD1 (5 bases). Trimming took off 1 base at V and 5 bases at J, with 14 bases between the two ends. This CDR3 is 15 amino acids long. The V gene's germline CDR1 is MNHEY and CDR2 SMNVEV (reference sequence). The CDR3 protein is CASSLLGGRGTEAFF. The DNA of the CDR3 is TGTGCCAGCAGTTTATTGGGGGGACGAGGTACTGAAGCTTTCTTT.

V and J are TRBV6-5 and TRBJ1-3; D not certain. V was cut by 0 bases and J by 8 bases, with 11 bases left in between. The CDR3 runs to 14 residues. Germline CDR1 and CDR2: MNHEY and SVGAGI. The CDR3 DNA is TGTGCCAGCAGTTACTCGAGATCTCAGGACACCATATATTTT. Translated, it gives CASSYSRSQDTIYF.

This clone was recorded once. CDR3 loop: CASRANSGEYNEQFF. The CDR3 region has the DNA TGTGCCAGCAGAGCGAACAGCGGGGAGTACAATGAGCAGTTCTTC. The chain links TRBV2 to TRBJ2-1; 7 bases line up with TRBD2. The CDR3 consists of 15 residues. The junction had 9 bases not matched to a gene; V was cut back by 6 bases and J by 4 bases. CDR1 and CDR2 from the germline V gene are SNHLY and FYNNEI.

The chain recombines TRBV11-3 with TRBJ2-7; D call uncertain. Trimming took 1 base from V and 8 from J, leaving 12 bases between them. The CDR3 consists of 13 residues. Germline-derived CDR1 and CDR2 are SGHNT and YENEEA. CDR3 loop: CASSLVFQSQQYF. The CDR3 nucleotides are TGTGCCAGCAGCTTAGTTTTCCAGTCACAGCAGTACTTC.

The chain links TRBV5-4 to TRBJ2-1; TRBD1 matches 9 bases. This CDR3 has 17 amino acids. Germline V gene data show CDR1 as SGHNT and CDR2 as YYREEE (reference sequence). Trimming removed 5 bases from V and 0 bases from J; junction bases left unmatched: 9. CDR3 in amino acids: CASRDGGTGSSYNEQFF. Here the CDR3 DNA reads TGTGCCAGCAGGGACGGGGGGACAGGGAGCTCCTACAATGAGCAGTTCTTC. The full variable domain, in which reference TRBV5-4 and TRBJ2-1 provide the parts outside the CDR3, is ETGVTQSPTHLIKTRGQQVTLRCSSQSGHNTVSWYQQALGQGPQFIFQYYREEENGRGNFPPRFSGLQFPNYSSELNVNALELDDSALYLCASRDGGTGSSYNEQFFGPGTRLTVL.